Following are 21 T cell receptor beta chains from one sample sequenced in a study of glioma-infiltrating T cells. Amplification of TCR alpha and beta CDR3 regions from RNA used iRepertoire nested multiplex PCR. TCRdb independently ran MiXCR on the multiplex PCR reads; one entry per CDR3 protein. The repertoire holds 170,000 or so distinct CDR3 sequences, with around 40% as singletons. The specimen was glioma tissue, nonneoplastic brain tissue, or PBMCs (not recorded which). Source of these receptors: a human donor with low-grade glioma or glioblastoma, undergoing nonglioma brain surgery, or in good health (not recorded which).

The CDR3 region is CASSQDPPGNGYTF. The DNA for the CDR3 is TGTGCCAGCAGCCAAGATCCCCCAGGGAATGGCTACACCTTC. This sequence joins TRBV3-1 and TRBJ1-2; a weak D match, TRBD1 (5 bases). Trimming shortened V by 0 bases and J by 6 bases, and 11 bases separated the two germline ends. CDR3 length: 14 amino acids. Germline lookup yields CDR1 LGHDT and CDR2 YNNKEL (reference sequence).

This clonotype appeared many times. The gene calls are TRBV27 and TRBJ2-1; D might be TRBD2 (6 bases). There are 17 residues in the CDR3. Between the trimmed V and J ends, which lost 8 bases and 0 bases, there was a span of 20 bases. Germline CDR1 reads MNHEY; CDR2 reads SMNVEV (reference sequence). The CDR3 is CASQGLQNFSSYNEQFF. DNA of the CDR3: TGTGCCAGCCAAGGACTACAAAACTTTAGCTCCTACAATGAGCAGTTCTTC.

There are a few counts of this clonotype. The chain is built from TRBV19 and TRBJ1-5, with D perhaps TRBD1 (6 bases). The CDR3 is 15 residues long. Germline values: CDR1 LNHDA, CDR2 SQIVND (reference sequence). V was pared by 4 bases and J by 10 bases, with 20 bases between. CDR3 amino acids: CASSTTGTTREPQHF. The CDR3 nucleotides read TGTGCCAGTAGTACAACAGGGACCACGAGGGAACCCCAGCATTTT.

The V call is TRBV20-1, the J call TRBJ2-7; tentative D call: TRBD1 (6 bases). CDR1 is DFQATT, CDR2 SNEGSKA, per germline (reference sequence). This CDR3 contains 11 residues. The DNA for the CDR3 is TGCAGGGTAGAGGGGGAATACGAGCAGTACTTC. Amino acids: CRVEGEYEQYF.

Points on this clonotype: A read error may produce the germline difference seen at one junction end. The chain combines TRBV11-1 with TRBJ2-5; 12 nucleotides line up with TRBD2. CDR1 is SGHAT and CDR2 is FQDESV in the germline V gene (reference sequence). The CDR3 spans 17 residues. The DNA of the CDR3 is TGTGCCAGCAGCAAACCGGGACTAGCGGGCCTACAAGAGGCCCAGTACTTC. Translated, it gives CASSKPGLAGLQEAQYF.

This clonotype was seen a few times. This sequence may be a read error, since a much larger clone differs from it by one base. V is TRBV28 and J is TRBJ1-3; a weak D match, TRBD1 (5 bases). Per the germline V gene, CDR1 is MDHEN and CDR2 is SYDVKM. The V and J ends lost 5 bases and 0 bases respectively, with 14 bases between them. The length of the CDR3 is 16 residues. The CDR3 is CASSMTWDLSGNTIYF. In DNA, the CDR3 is TGTGCCAGCAGTATGACCTGGGACCTCTCTGGAAACACCATATATTTT.

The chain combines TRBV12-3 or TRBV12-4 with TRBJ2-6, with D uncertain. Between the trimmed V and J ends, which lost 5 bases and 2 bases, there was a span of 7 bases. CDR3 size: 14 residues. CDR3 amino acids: CASSQLTGANVLTF. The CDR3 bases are TGTGCCAGCAGTCAATTGACTGGGGCCAACGTCCTGACTTTC.

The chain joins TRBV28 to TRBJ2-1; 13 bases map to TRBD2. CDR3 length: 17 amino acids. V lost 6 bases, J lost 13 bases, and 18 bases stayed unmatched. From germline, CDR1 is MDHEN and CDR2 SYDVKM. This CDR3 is CASRQSGTSGTPTDQFF. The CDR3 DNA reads TGTGCCAGCAGACAATCCGGGACTAGCGGGACTCCCACTGACCAGTTCTTC.

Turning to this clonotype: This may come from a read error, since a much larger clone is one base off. The CDR3 DNA reads TGTGCCAGCAGTTTAGAGCCGGGTCGGACTTCACGCCTCCACTTT. This codes for CASSLEPGRTSRLHF. The V and J genes are TRBV28 and TRBJ1-6; D is ambiguous. Germline loops: CDR1 MDHEN, CDR2 SYDVKM. There are 15 residues in the CDR3.

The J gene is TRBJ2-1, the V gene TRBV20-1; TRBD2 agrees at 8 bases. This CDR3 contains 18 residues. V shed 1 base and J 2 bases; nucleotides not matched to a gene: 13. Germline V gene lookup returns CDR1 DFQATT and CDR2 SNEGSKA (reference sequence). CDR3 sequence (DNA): TGCAGTGCTAGAGCCCTAGGGGGAGCGGGAGTCACCTACAATGAGCAGTTCTTC. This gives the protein CSARALGGAGVTYNEQFF.

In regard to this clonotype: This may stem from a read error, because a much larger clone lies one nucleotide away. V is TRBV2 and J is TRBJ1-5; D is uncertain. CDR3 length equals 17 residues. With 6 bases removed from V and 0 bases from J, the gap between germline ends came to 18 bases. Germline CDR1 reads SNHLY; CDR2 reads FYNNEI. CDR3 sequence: CASSRSVGRYSNQPQHF. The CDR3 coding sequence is TGTGCCAGCAGCCGAAGTGTCGGACGGTATAGCAATCAGCCCCAGCATTTT.

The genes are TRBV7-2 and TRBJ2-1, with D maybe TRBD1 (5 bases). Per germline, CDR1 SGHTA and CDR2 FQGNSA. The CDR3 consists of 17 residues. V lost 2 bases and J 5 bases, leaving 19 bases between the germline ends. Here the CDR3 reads CASSLRALGRADNEQFF. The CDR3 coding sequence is TGTGCCAGCAGCTTAAGGGCCTTGGGGCGTGCGGACAATGAGCAGTTCTTC. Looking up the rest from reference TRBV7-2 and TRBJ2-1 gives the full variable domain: GAGVSQSPSNKVTEKGKDVELRCDPISGHTALYWYRQSLGQGLEFLIYFQGNSAPDKSGLPSDRFSAERTGGSVSTLTIQRTQQEDSAVYLCASSLRALGRADNEQFFGPGTRLTVL.

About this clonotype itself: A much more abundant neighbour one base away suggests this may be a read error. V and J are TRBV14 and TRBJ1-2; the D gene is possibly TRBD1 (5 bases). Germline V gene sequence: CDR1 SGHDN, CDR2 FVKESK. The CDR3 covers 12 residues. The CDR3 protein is CASSLSRRGYNF. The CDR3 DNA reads TGTGCCAGCAGCCTCAGCCGAAGGGGCTACAACTTC.

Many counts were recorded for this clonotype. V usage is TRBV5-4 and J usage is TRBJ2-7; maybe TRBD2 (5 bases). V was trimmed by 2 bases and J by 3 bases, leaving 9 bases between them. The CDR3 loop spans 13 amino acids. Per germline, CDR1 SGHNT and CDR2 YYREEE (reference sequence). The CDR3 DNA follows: TGTGCCAGCAGCTTACCCGGAGGCTACGAGCAGTACTTC. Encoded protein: CASSLPGGYEQYF. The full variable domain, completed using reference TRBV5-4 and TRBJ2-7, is ETGVTQSPTHLIKTRGQQVTLRCSSQSGHNTVSWYQQALGQGPQFIFQYYREEENGRGNFPPRFSGLQFPNYSSELNVNALELDDSALYLCASSLPGGYEQYFGPGTRLTVT.

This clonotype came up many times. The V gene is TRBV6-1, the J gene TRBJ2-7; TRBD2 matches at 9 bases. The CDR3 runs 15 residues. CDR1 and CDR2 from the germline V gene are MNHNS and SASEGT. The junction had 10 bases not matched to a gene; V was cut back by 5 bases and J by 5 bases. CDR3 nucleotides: TGTGCCAGCAGTCCAACTAGCGGGTTCTCACACGAGCAGTACTTC. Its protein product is CASSPTSGFSHEQYF.

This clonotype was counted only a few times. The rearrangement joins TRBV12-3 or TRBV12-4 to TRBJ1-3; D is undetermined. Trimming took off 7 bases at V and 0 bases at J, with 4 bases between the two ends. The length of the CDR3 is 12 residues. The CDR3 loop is CASTNSGNTIYF. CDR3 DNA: TGTGCCAGCACCAACTCTGGAAACACCATATATTTT.

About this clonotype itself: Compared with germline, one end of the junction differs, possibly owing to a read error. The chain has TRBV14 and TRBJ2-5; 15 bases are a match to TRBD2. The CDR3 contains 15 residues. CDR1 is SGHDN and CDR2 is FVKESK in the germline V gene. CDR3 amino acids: CASSPGLAGGETKYF. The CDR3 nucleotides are TGTGCCAGCAGCCCCGGACTAGCGGGAGGGGAGACCAAGTACTTC.

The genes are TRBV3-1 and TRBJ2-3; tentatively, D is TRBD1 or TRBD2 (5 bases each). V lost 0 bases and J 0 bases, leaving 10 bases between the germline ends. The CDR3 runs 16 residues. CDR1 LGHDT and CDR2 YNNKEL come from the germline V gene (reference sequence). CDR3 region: CASSQEGRTSTDTQYF. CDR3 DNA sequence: TGTGCCAGCAGCCAAGAGGGACGGACTAGCACAGATACGCAGTATTTT.

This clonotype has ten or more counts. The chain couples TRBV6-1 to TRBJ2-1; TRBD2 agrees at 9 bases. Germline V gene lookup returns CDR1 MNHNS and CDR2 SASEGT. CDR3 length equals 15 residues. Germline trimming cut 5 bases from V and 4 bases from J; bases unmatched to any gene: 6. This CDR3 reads CASSPGTSRYNEQFF. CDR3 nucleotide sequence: TGTGCCAGCAGTCCCGGGACTAGCCGTTACAATGAGCAGTTCTTC.

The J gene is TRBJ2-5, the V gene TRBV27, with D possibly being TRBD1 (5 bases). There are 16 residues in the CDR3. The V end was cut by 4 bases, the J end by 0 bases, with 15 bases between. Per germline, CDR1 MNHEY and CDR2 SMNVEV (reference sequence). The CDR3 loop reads CASSSILKGNQETQYF. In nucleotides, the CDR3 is TGTGCCAGCAGTTCAATATTAAAGGGGAACCAAGAGACCCAGTACTTC.

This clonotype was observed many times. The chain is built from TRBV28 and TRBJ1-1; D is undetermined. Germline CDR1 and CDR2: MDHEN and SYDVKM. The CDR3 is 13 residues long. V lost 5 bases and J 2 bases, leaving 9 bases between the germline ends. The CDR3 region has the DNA TGTGCCAGCAGTGCGGAGGTTAACACTGAAGCTTTCTTT. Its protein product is CASSAEVNTEAFF.